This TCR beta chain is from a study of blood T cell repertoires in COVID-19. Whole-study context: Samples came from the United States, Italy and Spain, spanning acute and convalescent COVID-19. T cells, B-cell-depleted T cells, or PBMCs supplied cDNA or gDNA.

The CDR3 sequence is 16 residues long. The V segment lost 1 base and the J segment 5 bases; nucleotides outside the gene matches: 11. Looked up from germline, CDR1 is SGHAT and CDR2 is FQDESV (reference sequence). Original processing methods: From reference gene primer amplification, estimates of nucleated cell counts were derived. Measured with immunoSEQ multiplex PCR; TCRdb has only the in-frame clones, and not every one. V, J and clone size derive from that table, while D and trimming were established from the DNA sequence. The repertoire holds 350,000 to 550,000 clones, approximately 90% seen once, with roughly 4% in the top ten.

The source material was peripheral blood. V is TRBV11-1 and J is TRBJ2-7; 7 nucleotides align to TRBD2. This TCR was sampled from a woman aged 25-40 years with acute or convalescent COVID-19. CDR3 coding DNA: TGTGCCAGCAGCTTAGGTCGGCGGGGGTGGCTGAACGAGCAGTACTTC. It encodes CASSLGRRGWLNEQYF.